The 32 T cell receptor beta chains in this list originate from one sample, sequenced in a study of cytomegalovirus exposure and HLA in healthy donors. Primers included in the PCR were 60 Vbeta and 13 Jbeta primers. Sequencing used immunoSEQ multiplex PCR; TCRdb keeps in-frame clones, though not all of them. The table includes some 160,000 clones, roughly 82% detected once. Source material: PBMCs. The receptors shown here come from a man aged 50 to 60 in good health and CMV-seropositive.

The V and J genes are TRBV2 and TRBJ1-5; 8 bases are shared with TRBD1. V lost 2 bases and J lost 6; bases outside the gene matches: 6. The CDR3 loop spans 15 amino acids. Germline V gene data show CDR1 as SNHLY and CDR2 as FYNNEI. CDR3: CASSERTGRGQPQHF. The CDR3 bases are TGTGCCAGCAGTGAACGGACAGGGCGAGGTCAGCCCCAGCATTTT.

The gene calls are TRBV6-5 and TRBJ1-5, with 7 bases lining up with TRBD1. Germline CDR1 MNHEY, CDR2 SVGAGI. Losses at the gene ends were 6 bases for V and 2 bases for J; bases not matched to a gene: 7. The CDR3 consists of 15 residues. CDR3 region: CASSSTGAGNQPQHF. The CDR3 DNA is TGTGCCAGCAGCTCCACAGGGGCGGGCAATCAGCCCCAGCATTTT.

The chain's CDR3 is CASSGGQGIYGYTF. DNA of the CDR3: TGTGCCAGCAGCGGAGGACAGGGCATCTATGGCTACACCTTC. The chain combines TRBV2 with TRBJ1-2; 8 bases agree with TRBD1. Trimming removed 6 bases from V and 4 bases from J; junction bases left unmatched: 7. CDR1 and CDR2 (germline): SNHLY, FYNNEI. The CDR3 has 14 residues. The complete variable domain, with remaining parts taken from reference TRBV2 and TRBJ1-2, reads EPEVTQTPSHQVTQMGQEVILRCVPISNHLYFYWYRQILGQKVEFLVSFYNNEISEKSEIFDDQFSVERPDGSNFTLKIRSTKLEDSAMYFCASSGGQGIYGYTFGSGTRLTVV.

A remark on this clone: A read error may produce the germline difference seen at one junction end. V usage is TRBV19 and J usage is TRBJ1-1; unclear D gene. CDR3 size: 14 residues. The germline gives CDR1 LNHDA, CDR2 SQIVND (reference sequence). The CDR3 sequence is CASSFGPGNTEAFF. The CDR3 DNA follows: TGTGCCAGTAGTTTTGGCCCCGGGAACACCGAAGCTTTCTTT.

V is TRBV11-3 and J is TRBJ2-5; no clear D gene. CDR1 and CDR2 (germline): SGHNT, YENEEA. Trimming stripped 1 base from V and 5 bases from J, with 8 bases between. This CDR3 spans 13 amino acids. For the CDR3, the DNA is TGTGCCAGCAGCTTAGGGATGAGGGAGACCCAGTACTTC. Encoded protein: CASSLGMRETQYF.

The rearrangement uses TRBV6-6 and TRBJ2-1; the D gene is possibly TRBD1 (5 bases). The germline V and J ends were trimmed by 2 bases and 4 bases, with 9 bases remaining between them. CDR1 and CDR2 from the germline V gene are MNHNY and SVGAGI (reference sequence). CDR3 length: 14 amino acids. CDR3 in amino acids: CASSYLPGYNEQFF. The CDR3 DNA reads TGTGCCAGCAGTTACCTGCCAGGGTACAATGAGCAGTTCTTC.

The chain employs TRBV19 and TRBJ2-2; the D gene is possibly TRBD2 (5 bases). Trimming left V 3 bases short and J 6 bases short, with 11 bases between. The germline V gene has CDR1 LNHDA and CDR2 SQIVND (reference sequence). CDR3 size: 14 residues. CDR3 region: CASSIKGGPGELFF. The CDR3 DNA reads TGTGCCAGTAGTATTAAGGGCGGGCCCGGGGAGCTGTTTTTT.

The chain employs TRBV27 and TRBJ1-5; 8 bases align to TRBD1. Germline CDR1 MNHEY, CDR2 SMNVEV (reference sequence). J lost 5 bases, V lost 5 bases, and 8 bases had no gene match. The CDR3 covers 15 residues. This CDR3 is CASSPLGQGDQPQHF. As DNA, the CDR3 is TGTGCCAGCAGTCCCCTCGGACAGGGAGATCAGCCCCAGCATTTT.

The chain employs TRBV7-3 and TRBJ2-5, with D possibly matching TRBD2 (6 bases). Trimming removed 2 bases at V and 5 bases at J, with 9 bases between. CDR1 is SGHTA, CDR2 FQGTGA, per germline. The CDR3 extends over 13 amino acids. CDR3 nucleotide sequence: TGTGCCAGCAGCTTATGGGGAGGCGAGACCCAGTACTTC. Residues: CASSLWGGETQYF. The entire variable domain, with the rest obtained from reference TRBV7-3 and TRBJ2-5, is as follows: GAGVSQTPSNKVTEKGKYVELRCDPISGHTALYWYRQSLGQGPEFLIYFQGTGAADDSGLPNDRFFAVRPEGSVSTLKIQRTERGDSAVYLCASSLWGGETQYFGPGTRLLVL.

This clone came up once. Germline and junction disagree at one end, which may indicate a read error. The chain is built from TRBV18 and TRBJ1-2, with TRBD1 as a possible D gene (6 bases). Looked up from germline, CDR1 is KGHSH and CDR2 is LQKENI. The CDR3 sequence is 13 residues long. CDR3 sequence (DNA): TGTGCCGGCTCCCGCGGACAGAACTATGGCTACACCTTC. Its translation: CAGSRGQNYGYTF.

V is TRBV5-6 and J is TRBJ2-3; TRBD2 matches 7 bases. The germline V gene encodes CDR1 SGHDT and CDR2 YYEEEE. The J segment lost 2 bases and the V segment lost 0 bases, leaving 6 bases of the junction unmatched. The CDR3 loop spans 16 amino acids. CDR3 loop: CASSLAAGAVTDTQYF. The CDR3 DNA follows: TGTGCCAGCAGCTTGGCGGCGGGAGCTGTCACAGATACGCAGTATTTT.

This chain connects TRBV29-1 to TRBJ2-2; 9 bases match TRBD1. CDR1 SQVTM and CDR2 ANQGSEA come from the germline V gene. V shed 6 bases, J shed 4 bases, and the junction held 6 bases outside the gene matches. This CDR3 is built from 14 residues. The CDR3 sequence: CSVYTGQGTGELFF. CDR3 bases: TGCAGCGTCTATACGGGACAGGGCACCGGGGAGCTGTTTTTT.

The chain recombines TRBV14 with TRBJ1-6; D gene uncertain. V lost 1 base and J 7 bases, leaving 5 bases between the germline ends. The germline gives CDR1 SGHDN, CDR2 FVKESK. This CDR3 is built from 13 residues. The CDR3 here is CASSQVSNSPLHF. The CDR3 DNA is TGTGCCAGCAGCCAAGTATCGAATTCACCCCTCCACTTT.

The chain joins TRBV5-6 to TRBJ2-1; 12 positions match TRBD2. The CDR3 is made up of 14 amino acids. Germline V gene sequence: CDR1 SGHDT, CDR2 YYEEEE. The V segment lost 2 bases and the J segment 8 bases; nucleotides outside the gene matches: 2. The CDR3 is CASSLLAGGDEQFF. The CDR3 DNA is TGTGCCAGCAGCTTACTAGCGGGAGGCGATGAGCAGTTCTTC.

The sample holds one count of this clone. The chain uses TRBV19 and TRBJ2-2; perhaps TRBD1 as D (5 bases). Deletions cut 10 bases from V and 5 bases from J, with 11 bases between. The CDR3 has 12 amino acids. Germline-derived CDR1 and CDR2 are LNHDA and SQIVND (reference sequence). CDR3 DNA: TGTGCCACCCAACAGGCGACCGGGGAGCTGTTTTTT. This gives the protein CATQQATGELFF.

CDR3 coding DNA: TGCGCCAGCAGTCCCCGGGCGGAGGTCTACGAGCAGTACGTC. This encodes CASSPRAEVYEQYV. The genes are TRBV10-2 and TRBJ2-7, with a tentative D call TRBD2 (5 bases). Trimming pared 5 bases from V and 3 bases from J, leaving 14 bases between. Looked up from germline, CDR1 is WSHSY and CDR2 is SAAADI. The CDR3 extends over 14 amino acids.

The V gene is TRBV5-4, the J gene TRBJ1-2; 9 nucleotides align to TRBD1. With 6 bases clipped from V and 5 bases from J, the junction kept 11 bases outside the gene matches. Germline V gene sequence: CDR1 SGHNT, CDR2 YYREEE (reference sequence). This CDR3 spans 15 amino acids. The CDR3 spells CASTDGGTGPYGYTF. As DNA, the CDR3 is TGTGCCAGCACGGACGGGGGGACAGGGCCTTATGGCTACACCTTC.

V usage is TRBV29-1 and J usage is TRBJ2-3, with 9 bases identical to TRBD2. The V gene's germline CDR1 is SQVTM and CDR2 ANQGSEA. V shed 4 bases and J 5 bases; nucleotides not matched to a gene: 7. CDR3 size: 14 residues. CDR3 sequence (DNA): TGCAGCGTTGTGGTAGCGGGAGAAGGAGATACGCAGTATTTT. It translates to CSVVVAGEGDTQYF.

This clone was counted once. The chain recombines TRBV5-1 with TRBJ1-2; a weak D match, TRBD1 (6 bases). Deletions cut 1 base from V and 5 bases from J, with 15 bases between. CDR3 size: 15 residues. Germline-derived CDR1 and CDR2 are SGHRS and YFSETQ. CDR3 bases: TGCGCCAGCAGCTTGTCGACAGGTTTCGGGTATGGCTACACCTTC. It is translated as CASSLSTGFGYGYTF.

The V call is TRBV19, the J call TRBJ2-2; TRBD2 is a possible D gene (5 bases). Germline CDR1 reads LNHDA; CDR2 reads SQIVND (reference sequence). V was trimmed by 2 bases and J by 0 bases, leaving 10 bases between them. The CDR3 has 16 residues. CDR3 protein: CASSILAGSNTGELFF. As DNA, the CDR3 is TGTGCCAGTAGTATACTAGCTGGCTCGAACACCGGGGAGCTGTTTTTT.

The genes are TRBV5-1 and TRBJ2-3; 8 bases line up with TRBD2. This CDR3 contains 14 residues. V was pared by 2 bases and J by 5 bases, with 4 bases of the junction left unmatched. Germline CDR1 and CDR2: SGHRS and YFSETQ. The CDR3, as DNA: TGCGCCAGCAGCTTCGGCGGGGGGCGAGATACGCAGTATTTT. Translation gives CASSFGGGRDTQYF. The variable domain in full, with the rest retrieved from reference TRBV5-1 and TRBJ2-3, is KAGVTQTPRYLIKTRGQQVTLSCSPISGHRSVSWYQQTPGQGLQFLFEYFSETQRNKGNFPGRFSGRQFSNSRSEMNVSTLELGDSALYLCASSFGGGRDTQYFGPGTRLTVL.

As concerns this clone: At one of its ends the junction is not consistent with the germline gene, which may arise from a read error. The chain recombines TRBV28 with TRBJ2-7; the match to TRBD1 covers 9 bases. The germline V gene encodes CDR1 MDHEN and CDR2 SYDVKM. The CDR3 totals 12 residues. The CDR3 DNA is TGTGCCAGCACGAACAGGGGGCAGGCGTCTAGCTTC. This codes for CASTNRGQASSF.

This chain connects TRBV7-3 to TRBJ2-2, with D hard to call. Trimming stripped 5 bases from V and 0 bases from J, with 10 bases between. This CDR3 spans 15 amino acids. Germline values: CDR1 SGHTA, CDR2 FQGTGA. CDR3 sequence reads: CASSPSPTNTGELFF. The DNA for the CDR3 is TGTGCCAGCAGCCCATCGCCTACGAACACCGGGGAGCTGTTTTTT.

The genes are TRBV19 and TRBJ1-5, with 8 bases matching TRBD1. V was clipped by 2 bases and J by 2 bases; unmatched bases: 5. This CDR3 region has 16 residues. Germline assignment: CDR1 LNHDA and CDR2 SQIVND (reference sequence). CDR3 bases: TGTGCCAGTAGTATACAGGGGGCGAGGGGCAATCAGCCCCAGCATTTT. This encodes CASSIQGARGNQPQHF.

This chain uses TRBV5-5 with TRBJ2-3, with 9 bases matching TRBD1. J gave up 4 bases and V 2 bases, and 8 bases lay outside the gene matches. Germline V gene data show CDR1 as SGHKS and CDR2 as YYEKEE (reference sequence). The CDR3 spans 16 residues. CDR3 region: CASSLGTGGMADTQYF. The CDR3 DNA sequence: TGTGCCAGCAGCTTAGGAACAGGGGGCATGGCAGATACGCAGTATTTT.

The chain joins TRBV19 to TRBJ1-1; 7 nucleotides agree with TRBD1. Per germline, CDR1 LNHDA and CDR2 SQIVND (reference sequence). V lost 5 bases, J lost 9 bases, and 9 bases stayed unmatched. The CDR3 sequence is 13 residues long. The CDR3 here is CASSQTGTVKAFF. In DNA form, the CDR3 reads TGTGCCAGTAGTCAGACCGGGACAGTGAAAGCTTTCTTT.

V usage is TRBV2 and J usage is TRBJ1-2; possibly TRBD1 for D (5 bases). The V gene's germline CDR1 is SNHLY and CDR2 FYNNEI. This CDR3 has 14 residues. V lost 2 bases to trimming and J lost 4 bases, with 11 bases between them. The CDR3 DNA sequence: TGTGCCAGCAGTGAATCGGGCAGGGTCTATGGCTACACCTTC. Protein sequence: CASSESGRVYGYTF.

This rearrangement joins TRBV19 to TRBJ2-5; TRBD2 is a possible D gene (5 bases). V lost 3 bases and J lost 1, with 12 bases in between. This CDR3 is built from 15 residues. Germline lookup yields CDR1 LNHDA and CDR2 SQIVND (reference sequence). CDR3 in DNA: TGTGCCAGTAGTATGGGTGGAGGCGGCCAAGAGACCCAGTACTTC. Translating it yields CASSMGGGGQETQYF.

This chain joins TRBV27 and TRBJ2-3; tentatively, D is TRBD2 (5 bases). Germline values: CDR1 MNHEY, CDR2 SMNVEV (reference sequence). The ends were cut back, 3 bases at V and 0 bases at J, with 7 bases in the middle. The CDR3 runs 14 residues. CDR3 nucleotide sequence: TGTGCCAGCAGTTTTGCGGGCAGCACAGATACGCAGTATTTT. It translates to CASSFAGSTDTQYF.

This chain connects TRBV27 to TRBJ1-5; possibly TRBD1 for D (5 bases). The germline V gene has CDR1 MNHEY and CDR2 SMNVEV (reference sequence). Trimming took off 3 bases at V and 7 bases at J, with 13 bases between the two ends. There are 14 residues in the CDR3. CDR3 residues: CASSFQGRAQPQHF. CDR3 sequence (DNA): TGTGCCAGCAGTTTTCAGGGCAGGGCCCAGCCCCAGCATTTT.

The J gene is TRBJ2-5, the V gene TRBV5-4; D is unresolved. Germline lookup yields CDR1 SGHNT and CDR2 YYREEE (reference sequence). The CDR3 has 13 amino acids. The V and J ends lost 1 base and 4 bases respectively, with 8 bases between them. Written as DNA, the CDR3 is TGTGCCAGCAGCTTGATTCCGGGAGAGACCCAGTACTTC. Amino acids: CASSLIPGETQYF.

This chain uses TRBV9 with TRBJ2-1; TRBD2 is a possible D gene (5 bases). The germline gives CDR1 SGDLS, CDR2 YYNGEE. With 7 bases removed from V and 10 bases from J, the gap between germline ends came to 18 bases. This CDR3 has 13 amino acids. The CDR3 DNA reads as TGTGCCAGCGCCCGAGATCTAGCTGGGGAGCAGTTCTTC. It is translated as CASARDLAGEQFF.